These 10 T cell receptor beta chains share one sample of origin, sequenced in a study of identifying expanded T cells in peripheral blood. Measured with immunoSEQ multiplex PCR; TCRdb has only the in-frame clones, and not every one. Seen here are approximately 58,000 clones, around 83% observed once, and the top ten hold over 15%. Sequencing input: blood. The source is a person aged 18 to 75 in good health.

V is TRBV9 and J is TRBJ2-3; D gene unclear. V gave up 4 bases and J gave up 8 bases, with 26 bases separating them. Germline lookup yields CDR1 SGDLS and CDR2 YYNGEE. The CDR3 is made up of 17 amino acids. The DNA for the CDR3 is TGTGCCAGCAGCCCCGCCCACCGGCGCCTTGGGATCTCTACGCAGTATTTT. Its protein product is CASSPAHRRLGISTQYF. Full variable domain (rest looked up from reference TRBV9 and TRBJ2-3): DSGVTQTPKHLITATGQRVTLRCSPRSGDLSVYWYQQSLDQGLQFLIQYYNGEERAKGNILERFSAQQFPDLHSELNLSSLELGDSALYFCASSPAHRRLGISTQYFGPGTRLTVL.

V usage is TRBV5-1 and J usage is TRBJ1-4; D is uncertain. CDR1 is SGHRS, CDR2 YFSETQ, per germline. V was cut by 2 bases and J by 0 bases, with 11 bases left in between. The CDR3 consists of 16 residues. CDR3 region: CASSFRGSATNEKLFF. In DNA form, the CDR3 reads TGCGCCAGCAGCTTTCGTGGATCGGCAACTAATGAAAAACTGTTTTTT. Full variable domain (missing parts from reference TRBV5-1 and TRBJ1-4): KAGVTQTPRYLIKTRGQQVTLSCSPISGHRSVSWYQQTPGQGLQFLFEYFSETQRNKGNFPGRFSGRQFSNSRSEMNVSTLELGDSALYLCASSFRGSATNEKLFFGSGTQLSVL.

This chain joins TRBV29-1 and TRBJ1-1; tentative D call: TRBD1 (5 bases). V shed 0 bases and J shed 8 bases, with 10 bases lying between them. This CDR3 spans 12 amino acids. Germline CDR1 reads SQVTM; CDR2 reads ANQGSEA. CDR3 protein: CSVEEGVREAFF. In DNA, the CDR3 is TGCAGCGTTGAAGAGGGGGTCAGGGAAGCTTTCTTT. Complete variable domain (other parts from reference TRBV29-1 and TRBJ1-1): SAVISQKPSRDICQRGTSLTIQCQVDSQVTMMFWYRQQPGQSLTLIATANQGSEATYESGFVIDKFPISRPNLTFSTLTVSNMSPEDSSIYLCSVEEGVREAFFGQGTRLTVV.

The chain uses TRBV28 and TRBJ1-1, with unresolved D. Trimming left V 6 bases short and J 0 bases short, with 14 bases between. The CDR3 consists of 15 residues. CDR1 is MDHEN, CDR2 SYDVKM, per germline. The CDR3 protein is CASSYGSYMNTEAFF. The CDR3 region has the DNA TGTGCCAGCAGCTATGGCAGTTACATGAACACTGAAGCTTTCTTT.

The chain uses TRBV29-1 and TRBJ2-5; no reliable D call. From germline, CDR1 is SQVTM and CDR2 ANQGSEA. V gave up 4 bases and J gave up 4 bases, with 16 bases separating them. This CDR3 is 14 amino acids long. Written as DNA, the CDR3 is TGCAGCGTTGGGGTGGGTAATGGTGGAGAGACCCAGTACTTC. Protein: CSVGVGNGGETQYF. Full variable domain (outside the CDR3, taken from reference TRBV29-1 and TRBJ2-5): SAVISQKPSRDICQRGTSLTIQCQVDSQVTMMFWYRQQPGQSLTLIATANQGSEATYESGFVIDKFPISRPNLTFSTLTVSNMSPEDSSIYLCSVGVGNGGETQYFGPGTRLLVL.

The J gene is TRBJ2-2, the V gene TRBV27, with 11 bases that match TRBD1. The length of the CDR3 is 15 residues. V trimming: 5 bases; J trimming: 4 bases; junction bases outside the gene matches: 3. The germline V gene encodes CDR1 MNHEY and CDR2 SMNVEV (reference sequence). CDR3 sequence reads: CASSPGTGGTGELFF. CDR3 in DNA: TGTGCCAGCAGTCCCGGGACAGGGGGCACCGGGGAGCTGTTTTTT.

Regarding this clone: The same CDR3 also results from other DNA sequences found in this sample. The chain employs TRBV14 and TRBJ1-1; 8 bases fit TRBD1. Looked up from germline, CDR1 is SGHDN and CDR2 is FVKESK. This CDR3 comprises 15 residues. Losses at the gene ends were 4 bases for V and 2 bases for J; bases not matched to a gene: 6. CDR3 in amino acids: CASSLRTGRNTEAFF. In DNA form, the CDR3 reads TGTGCCAGCAGCCTACGGACAGGGAGAAACACTGAAGCTTTCTTT.

The chain couples TRBV7-9 to TRBJ2-7; 15 bases match TRBD2. V was pared by 4 bases and J by 3 bases, with 1 base of the junction left unmatched. Germline loops: CDR1 SEHNR, CDR2 FQNEAQ (reference sequence). The CDR3 length is 15 residues. The CDR3 spells CASSSGLAGGYEQYF. CDR3 bases: TGTGCCAGCAGCTCGGGACTAGCGGGAGGCTACGAGCAGTACTTC.

The gene calls are TRBV2 and TRBJ2-4, with D tentatively TRBD2 (5 bases). Trimming stripped 6 bases from V and 0 bases from J, with 12 bases between. Germline CDR1 SNHLY, CDR2 FYNNEI. The CDR3 sequence is 15 residues long. The CDR3 bases are TGTGCCAGCAGCGGAGACGGGGTAGCCAAAAACATTCAGTACTTC. Protein: CASSGDGVAKNIQYF.

The V gene is TRBV5-6, the J gene TRBJ2-2; D is unresolved. Deletions cut 0 bases from V and 2 bases from J, with 11 bases between. Germline loops: CDR1 SGHDT, CDR2 YYEEEE. This CDR3 is built from 16 residues. The CDR3 DNA follows: TGTGCCAGCAGCTTGGAACAGCGAGTTAACACCGGGGAGCTGTTTTTT. Protein product: CASSLEQRVNTGELFF.